This T cell receptor beta chain is drawn from a study of Ad26.COV2.S vaccination and SARS-CoV-2 variants. Overall study: Once or twice, 56 days apart, Ad26.COV2.S was delivered intramuscularly.

This CDR3 region has 12 residues. Germline CDR1 reads SGHRS; CDR2 reads YFSETQ. The junction had 1 base not matched to a gene; V was cut back by 4 bases and J by 6 bases. Assay: immunoSEQ multiplex PCR; the TCRdb copy retains only in-frame clones and omits some. In the table there are approximately 280,000 clones, around 87% of which are singletons. This clone has more than one count but fewer than ten. The treatment here: roughly 19 received Ad26.COV2.S at low or high dose, single or two shots; about five received placebo; per-sample allocation not given. Samples were taken on day 63 after the first vaccine or placebo injection.

The sequence derives from a person between 18 and 65 years old who received the Ad26.COV2.S COVID-19 vaccine or a placebo. The chain employs TRBV5-1 and TRBJ1-1; 9 bases fit TRBD1. This specimen consisted of peripheral blood, obtained in a trial of Ad26.COV2.S vaccine versus placebo. Written as DNA, the CDR3 is TGCGCCAGCAGCCGACAGGGGGCTGAAGCTTTCTTT. It translates to CASSRQGAEAFF.